This is a list of T cell receptor beta chains from one sample in a study of blood T cell repertoires in COVID-19. This table comes from immunoSEQ multiplex PCR, and its TCRdb copy is limited to in-frame clones, with some not included. The sample contains approximately 490,000 clones, 75% to 90% of which appear only once. The sequenced material came from PBMCs or T cells enriched from blood (not recorded which). Source of these receptors: a woman aged 60 to 75 who had recovered from COVID-19. Both conserved end residues are part of each CDR3. A D gene is named only where the DNA matches it firmly. Clone size is stated in some rows and not others, as once, few, many or a class when expanded.

j_gene,d_gene,v_gene,abundance,CDR3aa,CDR3nt
TRBJ2-3,TRBD2,TRBV4-2,once,CASSLPRSSGGVLDTQYF,TGTGCCAGCAGCCTCCCCCGGTCTAGCGGGGGGGTTCTAGATACGCAGTATTTT
TRBJ1-5,NA,TRBV25-1,NA,CASSDQNQPQHF,TGTGCCAGCAGTGACCAAAATCAGCCCCAGCATTTT
TRBJ2-3,NA,TRBV19,NA,CASSMWGDSRDTQYF,TGTGCCAGTAGTATGTGGGGGGACAGCCGGGATACGCAGTATTTT
TRBJ2-7,NA,TRBV11-3,once,CASSLGQGFTYEQYF,TGTGCCAGCAGCTTAGGCCAGGGCTTCACCTACGAGCAGTACTTC
TRBJ2-7,NA,TRBV9,few,CASSPTGDTVQYF,TGTGCCAGCAGCCCAACGGGGGATACGGTGCAGTACTTC
TRBJ1-6,TRBD1,TRBV30,NA,CAWTAGQGPSPLHF,TGTGCCTGGACCGCAGGACAGGGACCGTCACCCCTCCACTTT
TRBJ1-5,TRBD1,TRBV2,NA,CASSATGGDQPQHF,TGTGCCAGCAGCGCTACAGGGGGGGATCAGCCCCAGCATTTT
TRBJ1-5,NA,TRBV28,NA,CASSLWGQPQHF,TGTGCCAGCAGTTTGTGGGGCCAGCCCCAGCATTTT
TRBJ2-2,NA,TRBV7-2,NA,CASSFYRVPHTGELFF,TGTGCCAGCAGCTTCTACAGGGTGCCGCACACCGGGGAGCTGTTTTTT
TRBJ1-1,NA,TRBV6-2/TRBV6-3,NA,CASSYSGRLNTEAFF,TGTGCCAGCAGTTACTCCGGCAGGTTGAACACTGAAGCTTTCTTT
TRBJ1-2,TRBD1,TRBV6-5,NA,CASSIDRDYGYTF,TGTGCCAGCAGCATAGACAGGGACTATGGCTACACCTTC
TRBJ2-5,TRBD1,TRBV2,NA,CARNRGGETQYF,TGTGCCCGCAACAGGGGTGGCGAGACCCAGTACTTC
TRBJ1-5,TRBD1,TRBV2,once,CASSDLGPDRGYNQPQHF,TGTGCCAGCAGTGACCTGGGGCCGGACAGGGGGTACAATCAGCCCCAGCATTTT
TRBJ1-1,NA,TRBV11-2,NA,CASSTPQTGSNTEAFF,TGTGCCAGCAGCACCCCCCAAACAGGCTCGAACACTGAAGCTTTCTTT
TRBJ1-1,NA,TRBV30,NA,CAWSPGQTEAFF,TGTGCCTGGAGTCCGGGACAAACTGAAGCTTTCTTT
TRBJ2-5,TRBD1,TRBV7-2,NA,CASSSGQGMTQYF,TGTGCCAGCAGCTCCGGACAGGGAATGACCCAGTACTTC
TRBJ1-4,NA,TRBV13,NA,CASSPAGPSTNEKLFF,TGTGCCAGCAGCCCGGCGGGGCCATCTACTAATGAAAAACTGTTTTTT
TRBJ2-1,NA,TRBV18,NA,CASSPDGNEQFF,TGTGCCAGCTCACCAGACGGGAATGAGCAGTTCTTC
TRBJ1-2,TRBD1,TRBV6-2/TRBV6-3,NA,CASSSNRDRTFYGYTF,TGTGCCAGCAGTTCCAACCGGGACAGGACATTCTATGGCTACACCTTC
TRBJ2-3,NA,TRBV5-1,NA,CASSTEGTDTQYF,TGCGCCAGCAGCACGGAGGGAACAGATACGCAGTATTTT
TRBJ2-6,TRBD2,TRBV2,NA,CASLGLSGANVLTF,TGTGCCAGCTTGGGACTATCTGGGGCCAACGTCCTGACTTTC
TRBJ1-5,NA,TRBV15,once,CATEGQPQHF,TGTGCCACCGAGGGTCAGCCCCAGCATTTT
TRBJ1-5,NA,TRBV18,once,CASSPGGGGQPQHF,TGTGCCAGCTCACCTGGTGGGGGGGGACAGCCCCAGCATTTT
TRBJ1-6,TRBD1,TRBV6-1,NA,CASSGRQGRSLFQPLHF,TGTGCCAGCAGTGGAAGACAGGGACGGTCCCTCTTTCAACCCCTCCACTTT
TRBJ1-1,NA,TRBV6-5,NA,CASSRQINTEAFF,TGTGCCAGCAGTAGACAGATAAACACTGAAGCTTTCTTT
TRBJ2-7,NA,TRBV9,once,CASSVTGSSSYEQYF,TGTGCCAGCAGCGTCACAGGGTCTAGCTCCTACGAGCAGTACTTC
TRBJ2-5,TRBD2,TRBV2,NA,CASNREGPQETQYF,TGTGCCAGCAACCGGGAGGGGCCCCAAGAGACCCAGTACTTC
TRBJ1-5,TRBD1,TRBV12-3/TRBV12-4,few,CASSSTGYQPQHF,TGTGCCAGCAGCTCGACAGGGTACCAGCCCCAGCATTTT
TRBJ1-1,NA,TRBV7-9,NA,CASSLLSDTEAFF,TGTGCCAGCAGCCTCTTGTCCGACACTGAAGCTTTCTTT
TRBJ1-4,NA,TRBV24-1,once,CATSESGTTNEKLFF,TGTGCCACCAGTGAATCCGGGACAACTAATGAAAAACTGTTTTTT
TRBJ1-5,NA,TRBV6-5,NA,CASSFSSNQPQHF,TGTGCCAGCAGTTTCAGTAGCAATCAGCCCCAGCATTTT
TRBJ1-6,NA,TRBV2,NA,CASRGDTHNSPLHF,TGTGCCAGCAGGGGGGACACTCATAATTCACCCCTCCACTTT
TRBJ2-2,TRBD1,TRBV6-5,NA,CASSNRGWTGELFF,TGTGCCAGCAGTAACAGGGGATGGACCGGGGAGCTGTTTTTT
TRBJ2-2,NA,TRBV24-1,few,CATAPRGAGTGELFF,TGTGCCACCGCACCCCGGGGGGCGGGCACCGGGGAGCTGTTTTTT
TRBJ1-1,TRBD1,TRBV5-1,NA,CASGQGANTEAFF,TGCGCCAGCGGGCAGGGGGCAAATACTGAAGCTTTCTTT
TRBJ2-3,TRBD2,TRBV7-7,NA,CASSPHPLAGRTDTQYF,TGTGCTAGCAGCCCCCACCCACTAGCGGGGCGCACAGATACGCAGTATTTT
TRBJ2-2,NA,TRBV19,NA,CASSVTVTKNTGELFF,TGTGCCAGTAGTGTGACAGTAACTAAGAACACCGGGGAGCTGTTTTTT
TRBJ1-5,TRBD1,TRBV2,NA,CASDATSGTGDQPQHF,TGTGCCAGCGACGCGACCTCCGGGACAGGAGATCAGCCCCAGCATTTT
TRBJ1-2,NA,TRBV6-5,NA,CASSSGQFSGYTF,TGTGCCAGCAGTTCTGGACAGTTCTCTGGCTACACCTTC
TRBJ2-5,TRBD1,TRBV5-1,NA,CASSPGTGGKETQYF,TGCGCCAGCAGCCCCGGGACAGGGGGCAAGGAGACCCAGTACTTC
TRBJ2-5,TRBD2,TRBV9,NA,CASSPPGGDSMFQETQYF,TGTGCCAGCAGCCCCCCGGGAGGGGACTCCATGTTTCAAGAGACCCAGTACTTC
TRBJ2-2,NA,TRBV19,NA,CASSITGSTGELFF,TGTGCCAGTAGTATAACGGGTAGCACCGGGGAGCTGTTTTTT
TRBJ2-5,TRBD1,TRBV6-5,NA,CASRTTGGETQYF,TGTGCCAGCAGGACCACAGGGGGCGAGACCCAGTACTTC
TRBJ1-2,NA,TRBV18,NA,CASSPETGYGYTF,TGTGCCAGCTCACCAGAGACAGGCTATGGCTACACCTTC
TRBJ1-1,NA,TRBV7-8,NA,CASGLGSTEAFF,TGTGCCAGCGGGCTTGGAAGCACTGAAGCTTTCTTT